The 10 T cell receptor beta chains below all came from one sample that was sequenced in a study of memory CD4+ T cells and cytomegalovirus serostatus. Clones were sequenced by immunoSEQ multiplex PCR, and TCRdb holds only the in-frame ones, with some missing. The sample carries about 61,000 clones, around 83% recorded once. Single viable CD3+CD4+CD8-CD45RO+ cells were sorted as the memory CD4+ T cells. Material: memory CD4+ T cells from blood. The receptors come from an adult in good health and CMV-seronegative.

The chain is built from TRBV7-2 and TRBJ2-2; TRBD1 matches at 9 bases. The CDR3 spans 14 residues. CDR1 is SGHTA, CDR2 FQGNSA, per germline. The V gene end was trimmed by 7 bases and the J gene end by 4 bases; junction bases not matched to a gene: 4. The CDR3, as DNA: TGTGCCAGCACCCGGGACAGGGCCACCGGGGAGCTGTTTTTT. Translation gives CASTRDRATGELFF.

The CDR3: CASGTEWRTYEQYF. The CDR3, as DNA: TGTGCCAGCGGAACGGAGTGGCGTACCTACGAGCAGTACTTC. V and J are TRBV7-9 and TRBJ2-7; no reliable D call. Germline lookup yields CDR1 SEHNR and CDR2 FQNEAQ (reference sequence). There are 14 residues in the CDR3. The ends were cut back, 8 bases at V and 2 bases at J, with 16 bases in the middle. Drawing the rest from reference TRBV7-9 and TRBJ2-7, the complete variable domain is DTGVSQNPRHKITKRGQNVTFRCDPISEHNRLYWYRQTLGQGPEFLTYFQNEAQLEKSRLLSDRFSAERPKGSFSTLEIQRTEQGDSAMYLCASGTEWRTYEQYFGPGTRLTVT.

J is TRBJ1-5 and V is TRBV27; TRBD1 agrees at 12 bases. With V trimmed by 9 bases and J by 2 bases, 14 bases remained unmatched. This CDR3 is 18 amino acids long. The germline V gene encodes CDR1 MNHEY and CDR2 SMNVEV (reference sequence). CDR3 sequence reads: CASRVGTGGVRGNQPQHF. As DNA, the CDR3 is TGTGCCAGTAGAGTTGGGACAGGGGGCGTGAGGGGCAATCAGCCCCAGCATTTT.

By share of the sample, this clone is medium-sized. The chain joins TRBV4-2 to TRBJ1-5; D remains unclear. V was pared by 1 base and J by 4 bases, with 11 bases between. Germline-derived CDR1 and CDR2 are LGHNA and YNFKEQ. This CDR3 has 15 amino acids. The CDR3 DNA sequence: TGTGCCAGCAGCCAAGCATCCACAAATAATCAGCCCCAGCATTTT. This sequence encodes CASSQASTNNQPQHF.

The rearrangement links TRBV28 to TRBJ1-5; D is possibly TRBD1 (6 bases). This CDR3 spans 15 amino acids. V shed 6 bases and J shed 6 bases, with 18 bases lying between them. Germline CDR1 reads MDHEN; CDR2 reads SYDVKM. CDR3 in amino acids: CASSSLMGGGQPQHF. In DNA, the CDR3 is TGTGCCAGCAGCTCTCTCATGGGGGGCGGTCAGCCCCAGCATTTT.

The chain joins TRBV5-1 to TRBJ2-5; D unresolved. Germline lookup yields CDR1 SGHRS and CDR2 YFSETQ. V shed 4 bases and J shed 4 bases, with 8 bases lying between them. CDR3 length equals 12 residues. CDR3 DNA sequence: TGCGCCAGCAGCCGGACGGGAGAGACCCAGTACTTC. This translates into CASSRTGETQYF.

The sample holds one count of this clone. As DNA, the CDR3 is TGTGCCAGCGGTGGGACAGAGAACACCGGGGAGCTGTTTTTT. It yields the protein CASGGTENTGELFF. The chain joins TRBV5-6 to TRBJ2-2; 7 positions agree with TRBD1. This CDR3 spans 14 amino acids. Trimming took 7 bases from V and 1 from J; bases not matched to a gene: 4. The germline V gene has CDR1 SGHDT and CDR2 YYEEEE.

The genes are TRBV6-6 and TRBJ2-1; no clear D. Trimming pared 3 bases from V and 7 bases from J, leaving 7 bases between. The CDR3 contains 12 residues. The germline gives CDR1 MNHNY, CDR2 SVGAGI (reference sequence). The CDR3 reads CASSYGTNEQFF. CDR3 nucleotide sequence: TGTGCCAGCAGTTATGGCACAAATGAGCAGTTCTTC.

This chain uses TRBV6-1 with TRBJ2-3; D is perhaps TRBD2 (5 bases). CDR1 is MNHNS, CDR2 SASEGT, per germline. Trimming cost V 2 bases and J 4 bases, with 7 bases left between them. CDR3 size: 13 residues. CDR3 loop: CASSEQRADTQYF. The CDR3 DNA reads as TGTGCCAGCAGTGAACAGAGGGCAGATACGCAGTATTTT.

J is TRBJ2-1 and V is TRBV12-5; TRBD2 might be the D (6 bases). The CDR3 contains 13 residues. Trimming removed 5 bases at V and 3 bases at J, with 8 bases between. Germline values: CDR1 LGHNT, CDR2 FRNRAP. The CDR3 reads CASGPTSYNEQFF. CDR3 sequence (DNA): TGTGCTAGTGGTCCGACTAGCTACAATGAGCAGTTCTTC.